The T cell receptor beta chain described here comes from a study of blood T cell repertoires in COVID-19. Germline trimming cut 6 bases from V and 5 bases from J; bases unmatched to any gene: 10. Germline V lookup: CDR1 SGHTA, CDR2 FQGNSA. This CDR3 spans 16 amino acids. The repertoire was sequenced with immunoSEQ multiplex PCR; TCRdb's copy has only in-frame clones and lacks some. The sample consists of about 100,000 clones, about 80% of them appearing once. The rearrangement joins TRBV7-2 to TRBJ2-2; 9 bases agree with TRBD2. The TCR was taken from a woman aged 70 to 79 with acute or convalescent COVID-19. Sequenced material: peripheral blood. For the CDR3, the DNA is TGTGCCAGCAGTAATAGCGGGAGTCTTCGTACCGGGGAGCTGTTTTTT. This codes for CASSNSGSLRTGELFF. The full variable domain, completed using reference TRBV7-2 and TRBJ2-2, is GAGVSQSPSNKVTEKGKDVELRCDPISGHTALYWYRQSLGQGLEFLIYFQGNSAPDKSGLPSDRFSAERTGGSVSTLTIQRTQQEDSAVYLCASSNSGSLRTGELFFGEGSRLTVL.